These 14 T cell receptor beta chains originate from one sample sequenced in a study of blood T cell repertoires in COVID-19. This table comes from immunoSEQ multiplex PCR, and its TCRdb copy is limited to in-frame clones, with some not included. The sample includes 350,000 to 400,000 clones, roughly nine tenths of them seen just once. The sample comprised PBMCs or T cells enriched from blood (not recorded which). Source of these receptors: a woman in her 30s who had recovered from COVID-19.

The chain combines TRBV29-1 with TRBJ2-1; tentative D call: TRBD1 (6 bases). Germline CDR1 SQVTM, CDR2 ANQGSEA. There are 12 residues in the CDR3. Trimming pared 4 bases from V and 7 bases from J, leaving 11 bases between. The CDR3 bases are TGCAGCGTTGGGCGCAGGGGTAATGAGCAGTTCTTC. This sequence encodes CSVGRRGNEQFF.

CDR3 sequence reads: CASSVEQGGNTGELFF. CDR3 in DNA: TGTGCCAGCAGCGTAGAACAGGGCGGGAACACCGGGGAGCTGTTTTTT. This chain connects TRBV9 to TRBJ2-2; TRBD1 might be the D (6 bases). The CDR3 contains 16 residues. The V end was cut by 0 bases, the J end by 1 base, with 10 bases between. From germline, CDR1 is SGDLS and CDR2 YYNGEE.

This clone has just a few counts. The chain uses TRBV30 and TRBJ2-1; 13 nucleotides line up with TRBD2. V lost 6 bases to trimming and J lost 2 bases; unmatched junction nucleotides: 4. The CDR3 covers 15 residues. Looked up from germline, CDR1 is GTSNPN and CDR2 is SVGIG (reference sequence). As DNA, the CDR3 is TGTGCCTGCAAACTAGCGGGGGGGGCCTACAATGAGCAGTTCTTC. It specifies CACKLAGGAYNEQFF.

The chain carries TRBV9 and TRBJ2-2; the match to TRBD1 covers 8 bases. The CDR3 sequence is 18 residues long. The germline V gene has CDR1 SGDLS and CDR2 YYNGEE. V was clipped by 0 bases and J by 0 bases; unmatched bases: 7. The CDR3 nucleotides read TGTGCCAGCAGCGTAGGCTCGGGACAGGATACGAACACCGGGGAGCTGTTTTTT. This translates into CASSVGSGQDTNTGELFF.

V gene TRBV6-5 combines with J gene TRBJ1-3; TRBD1 agrees at 8 bases. The trim removed 8 bases at V and 2 bases at J, leaving 5 bases unmatched. The CDR3 spans 14 residues. Germline values: CDR1 MNHEY, CDR2 SVGAGI. CDR3 coding DNA: TGTGCCAGCGGAATGGACAGGGCTGGAAACACCATATATTTT. Protein sequence: CASGMDRAGNTIYF.

The rearrangement joins TRBV27 to TRBJ2-7; possible D gene TRBD2, 6 bases. CDR1 MNHEY and CDR2 SMNVEV come from the germline V gene (reference sequence). V was cut by 6 bases and J by 6 bases, with 12 bases left in between. This CDR3 has 12 amino acids. The CDR3 sequence: CASSRGLGEQYF. The CDR3 bases are TGTGCCAGCAGCCGGGGGTTGGGCGAGCAGTACTTC.

The gene calls are TRBV14 and TRBJ1-2; weak D call: TRBD1 (6 bases). The CDR3 totals 19 residues. Per germline, CDR1 SGHDN and CDR2 FVKESK. V shed 1 base and J shed 0 bases, with 21 bases lying between them. CDR3 amino acids: CASSQVGRGKIYANYGYTF. DNA of the CDR3: TGTGCCAGCAGCCAAGTGGGCAGGGGAAAGATTTACGCTAACTATGGCTACACCTTC.

The chain employs TRBV27 and TRBJ2-3, with a tentative D call TRBD2 (5 bases). CDR3 size: 15 residues. Trimming left V 4 bases short and J 6 bases short, with 17 bases between. The V gene's germline CDR1 is MNHEY and CDR2 SMNVEV (reference sequence). In DNA, the CDR3 is TGTGCCAGCAGTTCCGGACTCGCGCTCGTGGATACGCAGTATTTT. It yields the protein CASSSGLALVDTQYF.

The J gene is TRBJ1-1, the V gene TRBV11-3, with no clear D. The germline CDR1 and CDR2 sequences are SGHNT and YENEEA. Deletions cut 5 bases from V and 2 bases from J, with 6 bases between. The CDR3 has 12 residues. CDR3: CASSRDNTEAFF. In nucleotides, the CDR3 is TGTGCCAGCAGCCGAGATAACACTGAAGCTTTCTTT.

The chain joins TRBV5-1 to TRBJ1-5; D gene unclear. Germline CDR1 and CDR2: SGHRS and YFSETQ. V lost 4 bases and J 7 bases, leaving 15 bases between the germline ends. The CDR3 is 14 amino acids. Here the CDR3 DNA reads TGCGCCAGCAGCCCTGGAACAGCCGAGCAGCCCCAGCATTTT. Amino acids: CASSPGTAEQPQHF.

The V gene is TRBV7-9, the J gene TRBJ1-4; 9 nucleotides match TRBD1. The CDR3 totals 14 residues. Germline V gene sequence: CDR1 SEHNR, CDR2 FQNEAQ (reference sequence). The J segment lost 4 bases and the V segment lost 5 bases, leaving 2 bases of the junction unmatched. CDR3 residues: CASSGTGINEKLFF. As DNA, the CDR3 is TGTGCCAGCAGCGGGACAGGGATTAATGAAAAACTGTTTTTT. Complete variable domain (other parts from reference TRBV7-9 and TRBJ1-4): DTGVSQNPRHKITKRGQNVTFRCDPISEHNRLYWYRQTLGQGPEFLTYFQNEAQLEKSRLLSDRFSAERPKGSFSTLEIQRTEQGDSAMYLCASSGTGINEKLFFGSGTQLSVL.

This clone was observed a few times. The CDR3 coding sequence is TGTGCCTGGAGTGTAGTCCGGGAGGGTGAAGCTTTCTTT. Translating gives CAWSVVREGEAFF. The gene calls are TRBV30 and TRBJ1-1, with D hard to call. The V gene lost 0 bases and the J gene lost 7 bases, with 12 bases spanning the gap. Germline V lookup: CDR1 GTSNPN, CDR2 SVGIG (reference sequence). This CDR3 has 13 residues. Filled out from reference TRBV30 and TRBJ1-1, the complete variable domain reads SQTIHQWPATLVQPVGSPLSLECTVEGTSNPNLYWYRQAAGRGLQLLFYSVGIGQISSEVPQNLSASRPQDRQFILSSKKLLLSDSGFYLCAWSVVREGEAFFGQGTRLTVV.

The rearrangement links TRBV10-3 to TRBJ2-3, with 11 bases fitting TRBD2. J gave up 8 bases and V 0 bases, and 7 bases lay outside the gene matches. The CDR3 totals 16 residues. CDR1 and CDR2 from the germline V gene are ENHRY and SYGVKD. CDR3 residues: CAISESVAGGLTTQYF. The CDR3 nucleotides read TGTGCCATCAGTGAGTCAGTAGCGGGAGGGCTTACTACGCAGTATTTT.

The chain links TRBV7-2 to TRBJ2-6; 7 bases line up with TRBD2. This CDR3 contains 17 residues. J lost 3 bases, V lost 1 base, and 6 bases had no gene match. The V gene's germline CDR1 is SGHTA and CDR2 FQGNSA. In DNA form, the CDR3 reads TGTGCCAGCAGCTTAGTGGGGACTAATTTTGGGGCCAACGTCCTGACTTTC. The encoded protein is CASSLVGTNFGANVLTF.